This T cell receptor beta chain stems from a study of identical twins. General study findings and limits: Out-of-frame alpha sequences common to twins were enriched for low generation probability.

The CDR3 is made up of 15 amino acids. Germline V gene lookup returns CDR1 MNHEY and CDR2 SMNVEV (reference sequence). The V end lost 8 bases, the J end lost 0 bases, and 14 bases lay between the germline ends. On this clonotype: Its antigen is not known.

Via MiXCR, TCRdb re-called the 5' RACE reads, giving one row per CDR3 protein. In the table there are 500,000 to 650,000 distinct CDR3 sequences, about a fifth of which are singletons. These data are also associated with another study on yellow fever vaccine responses in identical twins. That paper states: As reported, the vaccine T cell response of twins seemed partly convergent and partly personalized.

The sequenced material came from CD4+ T cells sorted from blood. This TCR was recovered from a woman aged 18-35 years in good health. V usage is TRBV27 and J usage is TRBJ2-4, with D hard to call. CDR3 amino acids: CASGLRGLAKNIQYF. In nucleotides, the CDR3 is TGTGCCAGCGGCCTGCGTGGCCTAGCCAAAAACATTCAGTACTTC.